There are many counts of the clone carrying this T cell receptor beta chain. Its target is unknown. The data stem from a study of T-cell reconstitution after alpha-beta-depleted transplantation in children. Notes on the study in general: T-cell numbers and diversity, one year after transplant, stemmed largely from T cells that were newly produced.

The TCRbeta library was prepared with unique molecular identifiers. TCRdb analysed the PCR reads with MiXCR anew, one entry per CDR3 protein. The sample lists around 270,000 distinct CDR3 sequences; less than 9.5% were seen once. Looked up from germline, CDR1 is SGHNT and CDR2 is YYREEE (reference sequence). The V and J ends lost 3 bases and 5 bases respectively, with 9 bases between them. This CDR3 region has 12 residues. This material consisted of peripheral blood, taken 360 days after TCRalphabeta/CD19-depleted stem cell transplant. V is TRBV5-4 and J is TRBJ2-7; D is possibly TRBD1 (6 bases). This clonotype was sampled from a female patient aged 2-9 years who had a stem cell transplant for Fanconi anemia, so the T cells may come from the graft donor. The CDR3 here is CASSSRGDEQYF. DNA of the CDR3: TGTGCCAGCAGCTCCAGGGGAGACGAGCAGTACTTC.